Sequencing of this T cell receptor beta chain was carried out in a study of T-cell memory formation after mild COVID-19. The 5'RACE method, run with constant-segment primers, produced TCR alpha and TCR beta cDNA libraries (carrying sample barcodes and UMIs). TCRdb re-called the 5' RACE reads with MiXCR, one entry per CDR3 protein. Counted here are roughly 47,000 distinct CDR3 sequences, around 7.2% occurring once; the ten biggest clones make up approximately 1.5%. Study results and limitations: CD4+ clones that contracted lay mainly in CM and EM; CD8+ ones lay in EMRA.

The CDR3 has 15 amino acids. The V and J ends lost 6 bases and 4 bases, in that order; junction bases with no gene match: 7. Germline V gene data show CDR1 as KGHSH and CDR2 as LQKENI. This clonotype was counted many times. Its matching antigen is unknown. This TCR was recovered from a man in his late teens or twenties who had mild COVID-19 (a few samples of this study predate the infection). Cell type and time point are not known. The source material was PBMCs or a T cell subset sorted from them (not recorded which). The V call is TRBV18, the J call TRBJ2-1; 9 bases fit TRBD1. The DNA of the CDR3 is TGTGCCAGCTCTACGAGGACAGGGGAATACAATGAGCAGTTCTTC. Protein sequence: CASSTRTGEYNEQFF.